A selection of T cell receptor beta chains follows, all from one sample in a study of cytotoxic CD8 clonotypes in ibrutinib-treated CLL. Profiling relied on immunoSEQ multiplex PCR, and the TCRdb table lists in-frame clones only, not all of them. This table has fewer than 300,000 clones, 60% to 80% appearing once. This sample comprised PBMCs, obtained at disease progression, from a patient treated with ibrutinib. Receptors originate from a human donor with chronic lymphocytic leukemia. CDR3s include the opening cysteine and the closing phenylalanine or tryptophan. A D gene is named only where the DNA matches it firmly.

CDR3 protein,D gene,V gene,J gene
CASSTMSSYNSPLHF,.,TRBV4-1,TRBJ1-6
CASSLTVATDTQYF,.,TRBV5-1,TRBJ2-3
CASSLYGRGAVVGPQHF,.,TRBV28,TRBJ1-5
CASSESAPGQIQETQYF,.,TRBV10-1,TRBJ2-5
CASSLYSGAMRDNEQFF,.,TRBV27,TRBJ2-1
CASSVSATSSNNEQFF,.,TRBV9,TRBJ2-1
CASWDRANEKLFF,TRBD1,TRBV28,TRBJ1-4
CASSLRGLAGDSYEQYF,TRBD2,TRBV27,TRBJ2-7
CASSSRGSGSYNEQFF,TRBD2,TRBV25-1,TRBJ2-1
CSVEGGIFGTDTQYF,.,TRBV29-1,TRBJ2-3
CASSSEGRVEAFF,.,TRBV28,TRBJ1-1
CASSTANLITDTQYF,.,TRBV6-5,TRBJ2-3
CASSVAYGAYEQYF,.,TRBV6-1,TRBJ2-7
CVARLRNEQFF,.,TRBV5-6,TRBJ2-1
CASSLVGSSYEQYF,.,TRBV5-1,TRBJ2-7
CASSSQPGTRNEQYF,TRBD2,TRBV7-8,TRBJ2-7
CASSLPGRSNEKLFF,.,TRBV5-1,TRBJ1-4
CASSQPGLITGELFF,TRBD2,TRBV7-6,TRBJ2-2
CASGLVRGRNNEQFF,.,TRBV12-5,TRBJ2-1
CSVVGEANYGYTF,.,TRBV29-1,TRBJ1-2
CATSRDFRGGETQYF,.,TRBV15,TRBJ2-5
CASSSGAETQYF,.,TRBV11-2,TRBJ2-5
CSVGNNNEQFF,.,TRBV29-1,TRBJ2-1
CASSVELAEETQYF,TRBD2,TRBV9,TRBJ2-5
CASSLGAGGNTDTQYF,.,TRBV5-1,TRBJ2-3
CASSIRDGGPYEQYF,.,TRBV19,TRBJ2-7
CASDWGQGAYEQYF,TRBD1,TRBV5-8,TRBJ2-7
CASSESIRGVRQETQYF,.,TRBV10-2,TRBJ2-5
CASSSRGQETQYF,TRBD1,TRBV9,TRBJ2-5
CAISVGAGNQPQHF,.,TRBV19,TRBJ1-5